One T cell receptor (beta chain) is described in this entry. The data were obtained in a study of T cell changes during pregnancy in multiple sclerosis. The protocol was immunoSEQ multiplex PCR, while the TCRdb copy is restricted to in-frame clones and leaves out a portion. The data hold some 110,000 clones, with under 95% observed a single time. The V end was cut by 2 bases, the J end by 4 bases, with 19 bases between. The CDR3 is made up of 17 amino acids. The germline CDR1 and CDR2 sequences are MDHEN and SYDVKM. This sequence joins TRBV28 and TRBJ2-3, with D maybe TRBD2 (6 bases). The receptor was isolated from a female donor with multiple sclerosis, enrolled in a pregnancy study. This specimen consisted of peripheral blood, obtained after pregnancy. The CDR3 region has the DNA TGTGCCAGCAGTTTACGTCCTAGCGTCGGGCTCCCAGATACGCAGTATTTT. Residues: CASSLRPSVGLPDTQYF.